This T cell receptor beta chain is drawn from a study of T cells in Graves' hyperthyroidism and ophthalmopathy. Whole-study results and caveats: Most thyroid clonotypes with frequency above 0.001 were detected in blood.

In its sample, this clonotype was seen a few times. Antigen specificity is unknown. TCR beta CDR3 sequences were amplified from RNA transcripts. A first-round RT-PCR of the TCR CDR3 used the HTBI primer set. TCRdb reanalysed the multiplex PCR reads using MiXCR and keeps one entry per CDR3 protein. Here the sample spans 500,000 to 650,000 distinct CDR3 sequences, around 15% being singletons. CDR3 length equals 14 residues. V was pared by 6 bases and J by 4 bases, with 15 bases between. The chain employs TRBV12-3 or TRBV12-4 and TRBJ1-2; the D is unclear. The specimen sequenced was blood. The receptor's source is a woman between 35 and 50 years old with Graves' hyperthyroidism. The CDR3 coding sequence is TGTGCCAGCAGCGCCATAAACGGCGGCTATGGCTACACCTTC. Protein: CASSAINGGYGYTF.